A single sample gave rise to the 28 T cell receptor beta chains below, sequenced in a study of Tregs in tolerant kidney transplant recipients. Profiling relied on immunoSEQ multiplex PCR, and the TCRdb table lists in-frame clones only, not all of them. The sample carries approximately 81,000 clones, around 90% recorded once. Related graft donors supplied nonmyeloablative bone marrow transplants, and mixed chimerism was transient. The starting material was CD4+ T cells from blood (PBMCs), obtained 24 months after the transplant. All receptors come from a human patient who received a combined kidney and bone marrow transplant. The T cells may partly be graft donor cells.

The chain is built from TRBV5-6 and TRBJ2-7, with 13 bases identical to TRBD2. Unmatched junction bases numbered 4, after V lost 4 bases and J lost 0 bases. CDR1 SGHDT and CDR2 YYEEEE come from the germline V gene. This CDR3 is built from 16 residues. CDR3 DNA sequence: TGTGCCAGCAGCACGGGACTAGCGGGGCTCTCCTACGAGCAGTACTTC. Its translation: CASSTGLAGLSYEQYF.

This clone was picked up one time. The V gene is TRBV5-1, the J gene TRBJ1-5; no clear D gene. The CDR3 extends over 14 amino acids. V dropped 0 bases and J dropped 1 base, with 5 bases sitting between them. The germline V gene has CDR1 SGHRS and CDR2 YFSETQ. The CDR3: CASSLDSSNQPQHF. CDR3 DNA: TGCGCCAGCAGCTTGGATTCGAGCAATCAGCCCCAGCATTTT.

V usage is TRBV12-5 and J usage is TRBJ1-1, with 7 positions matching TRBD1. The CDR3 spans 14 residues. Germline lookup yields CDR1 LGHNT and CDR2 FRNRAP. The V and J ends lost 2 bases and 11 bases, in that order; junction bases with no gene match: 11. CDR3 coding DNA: TGTGCTAGTGGTTTGTCAAGACAGGGCCAAGGGGCTTTCTTT. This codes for CASGLSRQGQGAFF.

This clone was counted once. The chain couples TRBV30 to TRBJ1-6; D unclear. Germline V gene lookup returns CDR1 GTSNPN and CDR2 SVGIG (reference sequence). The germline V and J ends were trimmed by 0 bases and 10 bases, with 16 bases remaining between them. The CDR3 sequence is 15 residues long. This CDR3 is CAWSVRRLVGSPLHF. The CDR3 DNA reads TGTGCCTGGAGTGTTAGGCGGCTGGTCGGGTCACCCCTCCACTTT.

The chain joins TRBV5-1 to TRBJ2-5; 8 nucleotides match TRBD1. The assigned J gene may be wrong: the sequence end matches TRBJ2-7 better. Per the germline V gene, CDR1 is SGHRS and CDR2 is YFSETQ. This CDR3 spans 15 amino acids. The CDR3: CASSPRGQDSYEQYF. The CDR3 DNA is TGCGCCAGCAGTCCTAGGGGACAGGACTCCTACGAGCAGTACTTC.

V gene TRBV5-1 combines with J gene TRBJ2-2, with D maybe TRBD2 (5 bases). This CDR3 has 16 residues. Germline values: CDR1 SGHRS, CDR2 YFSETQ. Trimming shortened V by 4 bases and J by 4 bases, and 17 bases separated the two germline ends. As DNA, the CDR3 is TGCGCCAGCAGCACCCTATTTGAGCGGAGCACCGGGGAGCTGTTTTTT. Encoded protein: CASSTLFERSTGELFF.

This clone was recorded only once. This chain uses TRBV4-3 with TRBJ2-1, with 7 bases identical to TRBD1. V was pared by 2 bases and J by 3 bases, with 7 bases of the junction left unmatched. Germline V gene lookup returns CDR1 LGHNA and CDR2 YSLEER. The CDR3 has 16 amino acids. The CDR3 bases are TGCGCCAGCAGCCAAACCGGGACAGAGTACTACAATGAGCAGTTCTTC. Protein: CASSQTGTEYYNEQFF.

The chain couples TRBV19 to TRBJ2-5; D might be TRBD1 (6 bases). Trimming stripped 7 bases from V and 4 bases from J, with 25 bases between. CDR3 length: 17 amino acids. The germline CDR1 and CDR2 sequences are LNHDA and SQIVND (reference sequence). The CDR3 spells CASTYPEIGQRGETQYF. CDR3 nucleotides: TGTGCCAGTACTTACCCCGAAATAGGACAGCGTGGAGAGACCCAGTACTTC.

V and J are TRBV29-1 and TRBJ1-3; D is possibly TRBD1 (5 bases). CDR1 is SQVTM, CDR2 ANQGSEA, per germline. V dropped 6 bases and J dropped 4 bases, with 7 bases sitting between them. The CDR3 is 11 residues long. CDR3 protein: CSVDRGNTIYF. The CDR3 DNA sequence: TGCAGCGTCGACAGAGGAAACACCATATATTTT.

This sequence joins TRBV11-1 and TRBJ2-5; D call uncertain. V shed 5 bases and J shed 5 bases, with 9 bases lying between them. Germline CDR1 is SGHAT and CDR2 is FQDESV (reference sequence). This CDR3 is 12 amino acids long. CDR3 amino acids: CASSPTSETQYF. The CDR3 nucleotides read TGTGCCAGCAGCCCCACATCGGAGACCCAGTACTTC.

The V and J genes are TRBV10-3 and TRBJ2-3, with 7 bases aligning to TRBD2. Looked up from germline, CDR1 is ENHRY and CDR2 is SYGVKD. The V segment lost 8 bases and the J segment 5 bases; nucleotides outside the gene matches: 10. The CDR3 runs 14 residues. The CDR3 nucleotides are TGTGCCATCTCGAGCGGGGAAGGTATAGATACGCAGTATTTT. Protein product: CAISSGEGIDTQYF.

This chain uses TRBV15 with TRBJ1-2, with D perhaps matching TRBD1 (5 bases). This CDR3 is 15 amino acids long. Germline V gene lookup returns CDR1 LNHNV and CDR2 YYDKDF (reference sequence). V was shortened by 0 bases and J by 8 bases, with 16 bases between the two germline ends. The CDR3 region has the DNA TGTGCCACCAGCAGAGATCATGAAGGGGTAGGAGGCTACACCTTC. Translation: CATSRDHEGVGGYTF.

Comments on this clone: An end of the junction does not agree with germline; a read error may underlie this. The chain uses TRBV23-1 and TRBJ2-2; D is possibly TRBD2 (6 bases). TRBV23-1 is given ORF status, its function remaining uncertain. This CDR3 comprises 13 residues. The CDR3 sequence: CANLLRDPGGLFF. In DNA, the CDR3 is TGCGCCAACCTCTTGCGGGACCCCGGGGGGCTGTTTTTT.

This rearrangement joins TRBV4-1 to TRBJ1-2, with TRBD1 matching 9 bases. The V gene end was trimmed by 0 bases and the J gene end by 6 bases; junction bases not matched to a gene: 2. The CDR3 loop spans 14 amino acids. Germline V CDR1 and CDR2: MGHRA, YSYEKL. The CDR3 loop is CASSQDHRGHGYTF. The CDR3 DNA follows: TGCGCCAGCAGCCAAGATCACAGGGGGCATGGCTACACCTTC.

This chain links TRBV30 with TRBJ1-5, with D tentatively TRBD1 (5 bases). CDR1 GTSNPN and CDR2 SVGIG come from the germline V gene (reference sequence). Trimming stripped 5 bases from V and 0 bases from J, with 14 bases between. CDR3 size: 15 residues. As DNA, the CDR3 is TGTGCCTGGGGTCCGACAGCTTATAGCAATCAGCCCCAGCATTTT. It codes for CAWGPTAYSNQPQHF.

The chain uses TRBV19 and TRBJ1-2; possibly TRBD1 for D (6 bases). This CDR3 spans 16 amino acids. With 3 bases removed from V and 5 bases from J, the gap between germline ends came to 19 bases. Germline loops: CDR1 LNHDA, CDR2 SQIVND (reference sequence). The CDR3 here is CASSMGGEGRGYGYTF. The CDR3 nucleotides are TGTGCCAGTAGTATGGGTGGCGAAGGCAGGGGATATGGCTACACCTTC. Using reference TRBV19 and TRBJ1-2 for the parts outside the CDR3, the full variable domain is DGGITQSPKYLFRKEGQNVTLSCEQNLNHDAMYWYRQDPGQGLRLIYYSQIVNDFQKGDIAEGYSVSREKKESFPLTVTSAQKNPTAFYLCASSMGGEGRGYGYTFGSGTRLTVV.

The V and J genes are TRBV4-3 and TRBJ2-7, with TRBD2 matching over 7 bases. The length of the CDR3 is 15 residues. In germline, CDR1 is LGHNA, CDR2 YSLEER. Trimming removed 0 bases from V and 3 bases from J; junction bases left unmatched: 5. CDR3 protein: CASSQDASGNYEQYF. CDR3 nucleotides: TGCGCCAGCAGCCAAGATGCTAGCGGTAACTACGAGCAGTACTTC.

CDR3 bases: TGTGCCTGGAGTTATCAGGCCCGGTTGCTCTCTGGAAACACCATATATTTT. Its protein product is CAWSYQARLLSGNTIYF. The J gene is TRBJ1-3, the V gene TRBV30; D is ambiguous. Per the germline V gene, CDR1 is GTSNPN and CDR2 is SVGIG (reference sequence). This CDR3 spans 17 amino acids. Trimming took 2 bases from V and 0 from J, leaving 17 bases between them.

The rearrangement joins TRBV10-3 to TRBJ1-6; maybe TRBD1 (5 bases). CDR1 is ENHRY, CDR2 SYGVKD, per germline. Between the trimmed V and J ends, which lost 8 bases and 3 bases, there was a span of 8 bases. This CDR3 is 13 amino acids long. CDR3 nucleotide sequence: TGTGCCATCGGCGACAGCTATAATTCACCCCTCCACTTT. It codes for CAIGDSYNSPLHF.

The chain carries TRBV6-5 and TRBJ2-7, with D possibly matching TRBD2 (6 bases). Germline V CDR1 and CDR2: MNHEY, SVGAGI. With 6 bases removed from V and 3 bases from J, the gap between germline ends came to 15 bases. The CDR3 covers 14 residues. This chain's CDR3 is CASRPLGGGYEQYF. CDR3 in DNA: TGTGCCAGCAGACCGCTCGGGGGTGGCTACGAGCAGTACTTC.

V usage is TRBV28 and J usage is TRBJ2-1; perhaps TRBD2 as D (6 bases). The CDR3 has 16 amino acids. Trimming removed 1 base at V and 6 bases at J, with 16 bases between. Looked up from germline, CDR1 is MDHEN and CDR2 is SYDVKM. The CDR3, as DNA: TGTGCCAGCAGTTTATTTGGGCTGGCGGGGCGCAATGAGCAGTTCTTC. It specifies CASSLFGLAGRNEQFF. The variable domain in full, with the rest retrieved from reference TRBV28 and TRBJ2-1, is DVKVTQSSRYLVKRTGEKVFLECVQDMDHENMFWYRQDPGLGLRLIYFSYDVKMKEKGDIPEGYSVSREKKERFSLILESASTNQTSMYLCASSLFGLAGRNEQFFGPGTRLTVL.

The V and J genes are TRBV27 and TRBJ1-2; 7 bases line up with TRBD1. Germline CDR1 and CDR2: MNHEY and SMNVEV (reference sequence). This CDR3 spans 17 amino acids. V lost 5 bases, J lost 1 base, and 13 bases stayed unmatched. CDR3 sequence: CASSPRPGQIFNYGYTF. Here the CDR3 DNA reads TGTGCCAGCAGTCCCCGTCCGGGACAGATTTTTAACTATGGCTACACCTTC.

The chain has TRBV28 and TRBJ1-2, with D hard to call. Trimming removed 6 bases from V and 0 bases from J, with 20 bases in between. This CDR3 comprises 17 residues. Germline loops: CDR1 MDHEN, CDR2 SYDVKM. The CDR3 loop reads CASRLPRVSAPNYGYTF. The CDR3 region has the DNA TGTGCCAGCAGGCTCCCCCGGGTCAGTGCCCCTAACTATGGCTACACCTTC.

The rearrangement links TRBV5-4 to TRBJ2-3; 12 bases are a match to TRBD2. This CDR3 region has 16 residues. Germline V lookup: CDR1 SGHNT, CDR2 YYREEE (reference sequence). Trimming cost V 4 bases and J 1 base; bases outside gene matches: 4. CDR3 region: CASSPRTSGGTDTQYF. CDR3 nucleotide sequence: TGTGCCAGCAGCCCCCGGACTAGCGGGGGCACAGATACGCAGTATTTT.

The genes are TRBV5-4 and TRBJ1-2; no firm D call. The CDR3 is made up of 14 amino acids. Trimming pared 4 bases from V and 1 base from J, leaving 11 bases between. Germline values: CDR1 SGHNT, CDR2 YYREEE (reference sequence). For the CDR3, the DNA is TGTGCCAGCAGCCGACGCGGGGTTAACTATGGCTACACCTTC. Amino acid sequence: CASSRRGVNYGYTF.

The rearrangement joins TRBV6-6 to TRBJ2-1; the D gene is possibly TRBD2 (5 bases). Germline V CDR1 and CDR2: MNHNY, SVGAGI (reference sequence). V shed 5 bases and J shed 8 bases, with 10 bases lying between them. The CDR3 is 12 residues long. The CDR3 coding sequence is TGTGCCAGCAGTGCATCTAGCTATGAGCAGTTCTTC. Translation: CASSASSYEQFF.

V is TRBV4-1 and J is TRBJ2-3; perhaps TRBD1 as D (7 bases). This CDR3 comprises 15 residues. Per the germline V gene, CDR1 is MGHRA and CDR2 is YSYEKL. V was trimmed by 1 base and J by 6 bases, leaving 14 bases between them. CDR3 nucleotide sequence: TGCGCCAGCAGCCAAGTCCCAGGGGGGCGTGATACGCAGTATTTT. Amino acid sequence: CASSQVPGGRDTQYF.

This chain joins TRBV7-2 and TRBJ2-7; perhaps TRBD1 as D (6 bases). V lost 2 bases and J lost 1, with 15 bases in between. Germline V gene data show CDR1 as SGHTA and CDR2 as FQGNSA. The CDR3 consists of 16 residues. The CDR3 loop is CASSLRQGTKSYEQYF. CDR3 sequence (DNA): TGTGCCAGCAGCTTACGGCAGGGGACCAAATCCTACGAGCAGTACTTC.